This TCR beta chain was profiled in a study of T cells after yellow fever vaccination. Study-level background: In the case of low-cell-number fractions, SMART-Seq v4 Ultra Low Input was used for preparation. Broader study findings: Once the booster was given, most primary-vaccination clones reappeared, at approximately 97% for CD4 and roughly 85% for CD8. Abundant bulk-derived clonotypes could contaminate FACS-sorted repertoires.

This clonotype has more than one count but fewer than ten. What it binds is unknown. There are 16 residues in the CDR3. The V and J ends lost 0 bases and 0 bases, in that order; junction bases with no gene match: 5. Per germline, CDR1 SGHRS and CDR2 YFSETQ. For TCR, cDNA came from 5'RACE template switching, which added a universal primer site and UMIs. TCRdb processed the 5' RACE reads anew with MiXCR; each CDR3 protein has one entry. Among some 260,000 distinct CDR3 sequences, around 5.2% were seen once, and the ten largest hold 3% to 4%. This TCR came from a man between 18 and 29 years old who received the YFV17D yellow fever vaccine. This sequence joins TRBV5-1 and TRBJ2-7, with 8 bases fitting TRBD1. This material consisted of CD4+ T cells sorted from PBMCs, taken on the day of the yellow fever booster vaccination. The CDR3 loop is CASSLAIRGPSYEQYF. The CDR3 DNA is TGCGCCAGCAGCTTGGCAATCAGGGGGCCCTCCTACGAGCAGTACTTC.